This T cell receptor (beta chain) comes out of a study of cytomegalovirus exposure and HLA in healthy donors. This clone was counted a few times. The antigen remains undetermined. General study points: Altogether, 150 to 200 TCR beta chains were recorded as cytomegalovirus-associated. A likely sequencing artifact accounted for one observed cluster of highly shared sequence variants. Clonal expansion, a later analysis showed, was greater in HLA-associated TCR beta chains than in equally common others. The authors reported that TCR beta sequences could predict HLA-A and HLA-B alleles. These predictions were accurate for most subjects in the first cohort.

It was with 60 Vbeta and 13 Jbeta primers that the PCR ran. This table comes from immunoSEQ multiplex PCR, and its TCRdb copy is limited to in-frame clones, with some not included. This sample has some 190,000 clones, with 76% found just once. Germline V gene data show CDR1 as SGHAT and CDR2 as FQNNGV. This CDR3 is 14 amino acids long. Unmatched junction bases numbered 2, after V lost 1 base and J lost 10 bases. This chain uses TRBV11-2 with TRBJ2-1, with 12 positions matching TRBD2. This clonotype was sampled from a man aged 18 to 30 in good health and CMV-seronegative. Sequencing was carried out using PBMCs. CDR3 nucleotide sequence: TGTGCCAGCAGCTTAGCTCTAGCGGGGGGGGAGCAGTTCTTC. The encoded protein is CASSLALAGGEQFF.